This TCR beta chain was captured in a study of T cells after posttransplantation cyclophosphamide. Findings and caveats of the study: TRB overlap between skin or GI tissue T cells and blood was limited. After PTCy, TRB diversity resembled that of CNI/methotrexate controls. Later post-transplant blood repertoires were often dominated by donor CD8+ memory clones.

Generated by immunoSEQ multiplex PCR, the TCRdb table keeps only in-frame clones and is missing some. The top ten clones hold nearly 3% of a sample with tens of thousands of clones, roughly 93% of them seen once. Concerning this clone: As yet, its antigen is unknown.

This related bone marrow graft donor gave peripheral blood on the day of marrow donation. This receptor was taken from a woman aged 30 to 39 in good health and a related stem cell transplant donor. The specimen sequenced was PBMCs.

Here the CDR3 reads CAGAGGGTDTQYF. CDR3 nucleotide sequence: TGTGCGGGAGCGGGGGGGGGCACAGATACGCAGTATTTT. The chain employs TRBV2 and TRBJ2-3; 10 nucleotides align to TRBD2. Looked up from germline, CDR1 is SNHLY and CDR2 is FYNNEI. The CDR3 is 13 residues long. The variable domain in full, completed from reference TRBV2 and TRBJ2-3, reads EPEVTQTPSHQVTQMGQEVILRCVPISNHLYFYWYRQILGQKVEFLVSFYNNEISEKSEIFDDQFSVERPDGSNFTLKIRSTKLEDSAMYFCAGAGGGTDTQYFGPGTRLTVL.